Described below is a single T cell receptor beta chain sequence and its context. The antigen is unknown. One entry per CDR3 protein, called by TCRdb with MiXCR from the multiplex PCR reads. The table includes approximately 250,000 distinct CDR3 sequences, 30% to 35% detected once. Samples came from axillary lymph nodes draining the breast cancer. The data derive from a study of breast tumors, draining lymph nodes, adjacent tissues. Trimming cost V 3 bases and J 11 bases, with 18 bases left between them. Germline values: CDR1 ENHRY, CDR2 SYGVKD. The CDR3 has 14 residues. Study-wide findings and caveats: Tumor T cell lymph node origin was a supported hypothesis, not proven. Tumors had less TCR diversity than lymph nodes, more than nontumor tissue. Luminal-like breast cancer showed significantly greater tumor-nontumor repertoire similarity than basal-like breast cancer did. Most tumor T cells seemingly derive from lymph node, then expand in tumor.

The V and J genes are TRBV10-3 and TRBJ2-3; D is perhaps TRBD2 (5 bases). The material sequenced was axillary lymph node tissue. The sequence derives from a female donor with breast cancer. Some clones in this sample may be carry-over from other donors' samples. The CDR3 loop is CAISERGTRNEQYF. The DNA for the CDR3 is TGTGCCATCAGTGAACGGGGAACTAGGAATGAGCAGTATTTT.